This TCR beta chain was sequenced during a study of T cell changes during pregnancy in multiple sclerosis. Assay used: immunoSEQ multiplex PCR; TCRdb lists only in-frame clones, some missing. The sample shows around 60,000 clones, less than 95% of them seen only once. V lost 4 bases to trimming and J lost 1 base; unmatched junction nucleotides: 3. The V gene's germline CDR1 is SGHTA and CDR2 FQGTGA. The CDR3 runs 15 residues. The V gene is TRBV7-3, the J gene TRBJ2-3; 9 bases fit TRBD2. This receptor was obtained from a female donor in good health, enrolled as a control in a pregnancy study. The sample consisted of CD4+ T cells from peripheral blood mononuclear cells, taken after pregnancy. The CDR3 reads CASSSRLAGTDTQYF. As DNA, the CDR3 is TGTGCCAGCAGCTCCAGACTAGCGGGCACAGATACGCAGTATTTT. Combining the CDR3 with reference TRBV7-3 and TRBJ2-3 gives the whole variable domain GAGVSQTPSNKVTEKGKYVELRCDPISGHTALYWYRQSLGQGPEFLIYFQGTGAADDSGLPNDRFFAVRPEGSVSTLKIQRTERGDSAVYLCASSSRLAGTDTQYFGPGTRLTVL.